This note documents a single TCR beta chain sequence. The sample originates from a study of T cell changes during pregnancy in multiple sclerosis. Clones were sequenced by immunoSEQ multiplex PCR, and TCRdb holds only the in-frame ones, with some missing. The sample consists of about 46,000 clones, roughly 92% of them appearing once. The TCR originated in a female donor in good health, enrolled as a control in a pregnancy study. The source material was CD4+ T cells from peripheral blood mononuclear cells, sampled in the second trimester of pregnancy.

The CDR3 coding sequence is TGTGCCAGCAGTGCGCATCGGGGGGATACGCAGTATTTT. The encoded protein is CASSAHRGDTQYF. The rearrangement links TRBV2 to TRBJ2-3, with TRBD2 as a possible D gene (6 bases). The CDR3 is made up of 13 amino acids. Looked up from germline, CDR1 is SNHLY and CDR2 is FYNNEI. The V gene lost 4 bases and the J gene lost 6 bases, with 11 bases spanning the gap.